This T cell receptor (beta chain) was captured by sequencing in a study of breast tumors, draining lymph nodes, adjacent tissues. Broader study findings: The lymph node origin of tumor T cells was framed as consistent with a hypothesis, not demonstrated. Tumor TCR diversity was below lymph nodes but above nontumor tissue. Most tumor T cells seemingly derive from lymph node, then expand in tumor. Luminal-like breast cancer showed significantly greater tumor-nontumor repertoire similarity than basal-like breast cancer did.

With respect to this clonotype: The antigen remains unidentified.

V trimming: 8 bases; J trimming: 4 bases; junction bases outside the gene matches: 8. CDR1 and CDR2 from the germline V gene are SQVTM and ANQGSEA. This CDR3 is 12 amino acids long. TCRdb recomputed calls from the multiplex PCR reads with MiXCR, one row per CDR3 protein. The sample contains tens of thousands of distinct CDR3 sequences, approximately 57% of which appear only once. The origin of this receptor is a female donor with breast cancer. Some clones in this sample may be carry-over from other donors' samples. The sample taken for sequencing was breast tumor tissue. The chain links TRBV29-1 to TRBJ2-7; 7 bases map to TRBD1. The CDR3 protein is CSFGTGAYEQYF. CDR3 in DNA: TGCAGCTTCGGCACAGGGGCTTACGAGCAGTACTTC.